This T cell receptor beta chain was recorded in a study of PD-L1 blockade in urothelial cancer. Study at large: When patients started atezolizumab around 2014, it was given at 1,200 mg intravenously every 3 weeks. Peripheral blood specimens exhibited a median yield of about 140,000 T cells.

The germline CDR1 and CDR2 sequences are SGHTA and FQGTGA. The CDR3 length is 13 residues. V gave up 1 base and J gave up 3 bases, with 6 bases separating them. What went into each PCR as a spike was synthetic TCR analog templates. Assay: immunoSEQ multiplex PCR; the TCRdb copy retains only in-frame clones and omits some. The repertoire includes 90,000 to 120,000 clones, about 85% of them detected once, and about 2.3% sits in the top ten. The source is a man between 45 and 60 years old with urothelial cancer. This chain connects TRBV7-3 to TRBJ1-1, with D uncertain. The material sequenced was PBMCs, taken around atezolizumab (anti-PD-L1) treatment. CDR3 protein: CASSLMRDTEAFF. CDR3 in DNA: TGTGCCAGCAGCTTAATGCGGGACACTGAAGCTTTCTTT. The full variable domain, in which reference TRBV7-3 and TRBJ1-1 provide the parts outside the CDR3, is GAGVSQTPSNKVTEKGKYVELRCDPISGHTALYWYRQSLGQGPEFLIYFQGTGAADDSGLPNDRFFAVRPEGSVSTLKIQRTERGDSAVYLCASSLMRDTEAFFGQGTRLTVV.